This T cell receptor (beta chain) was recorded in a study of T cell changes during pregnancy in multiple sclerosis. Germline V gives CDR1 SGHAT, CDR2 FQNNGV. The CDR3 totals 13 residues. Trimming pared 5 bases from V and 4 bases from J, leaving 9 bases between. Produced via immunoSEQ multiplex PCR; TCRdb's table is partial and in-frame only. The table records tens of thousands of clones, 85% to 95% of them present only once. The TCR was taken from a female donor in good health, enrolled as a control in a pregnancy study. Here the sequenced sample was peripheral blood, taken in the third trimester of pregnancy. V and J are TRBV11-2 and TRBJ2-1; D is possibly TRBD2 (5 bases). This CDR3 reads CASSARGYNEQFF. The CDR3 DNA sequence: TGTGCCAGCAGCGCCCGGGGTTACAATGAGCAGTTCTTC.